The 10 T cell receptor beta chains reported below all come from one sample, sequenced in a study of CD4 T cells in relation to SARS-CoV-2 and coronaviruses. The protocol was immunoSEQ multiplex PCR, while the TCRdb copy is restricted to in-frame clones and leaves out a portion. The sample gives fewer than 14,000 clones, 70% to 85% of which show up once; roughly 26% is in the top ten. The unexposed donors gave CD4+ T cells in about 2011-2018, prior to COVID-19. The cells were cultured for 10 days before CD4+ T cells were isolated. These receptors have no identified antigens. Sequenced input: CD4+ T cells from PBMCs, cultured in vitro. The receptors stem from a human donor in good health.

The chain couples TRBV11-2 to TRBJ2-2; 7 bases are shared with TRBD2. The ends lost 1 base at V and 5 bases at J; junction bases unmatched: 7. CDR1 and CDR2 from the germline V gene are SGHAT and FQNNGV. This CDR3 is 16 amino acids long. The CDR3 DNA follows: TGTGCCAGCAGCTTAGTGGGCGGGAGATGGACCGGGGAGCTGTTTTTT. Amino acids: CASSLVGGRWTGELFF. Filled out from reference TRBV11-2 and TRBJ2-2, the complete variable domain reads EAGVAQSPRYKIIEKRQSVAFWCNPISGHATLYWYQQILGQGPKLLIQFQNNGVVDDSQLPKDRFSAERLKGVDSTLKIQPAKLEDSAVYLCASSLVGGRWTGELFFGEGSRLTVL.

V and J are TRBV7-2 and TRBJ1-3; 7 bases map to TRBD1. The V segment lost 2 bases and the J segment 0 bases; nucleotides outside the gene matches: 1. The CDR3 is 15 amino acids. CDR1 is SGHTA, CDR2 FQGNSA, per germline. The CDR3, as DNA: TGTGCCAGCAGCTTATGGACAGGCTCTGGAAACACCATATATTTT. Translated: CASSLWTGSGNTIYF.

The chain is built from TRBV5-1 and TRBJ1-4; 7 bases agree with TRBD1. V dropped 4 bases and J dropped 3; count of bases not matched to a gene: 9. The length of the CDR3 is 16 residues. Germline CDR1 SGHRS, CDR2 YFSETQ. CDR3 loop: CASSLGGGQSNEKLFF. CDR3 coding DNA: TGCGCCAGCAGCCTTGGAGGGGGACAGTCTAATGAAAAACTGTTTTTT.

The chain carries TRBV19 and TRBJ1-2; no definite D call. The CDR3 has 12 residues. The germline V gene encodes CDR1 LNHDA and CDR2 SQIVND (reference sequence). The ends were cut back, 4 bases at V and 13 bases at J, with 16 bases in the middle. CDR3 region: CASSTPGSSGTF. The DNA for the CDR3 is TGTGCCAGTAGTACACCAGGTTCTTCGGGCACCTTC.

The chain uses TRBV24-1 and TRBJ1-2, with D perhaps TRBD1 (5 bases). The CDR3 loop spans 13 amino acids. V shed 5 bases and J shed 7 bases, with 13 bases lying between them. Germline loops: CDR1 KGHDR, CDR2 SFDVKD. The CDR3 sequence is CATSAGPRLGYTF. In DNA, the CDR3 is TGTGCCACCAGTGCGGGACCGCGCCTTGGCTACACCTTC.

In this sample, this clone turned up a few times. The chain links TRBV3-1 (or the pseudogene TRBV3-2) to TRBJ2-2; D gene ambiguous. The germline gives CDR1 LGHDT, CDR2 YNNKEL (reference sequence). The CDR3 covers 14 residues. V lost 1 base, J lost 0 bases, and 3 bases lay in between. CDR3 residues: CASSQAANTGELFF. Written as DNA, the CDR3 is TGTGCCAGCAGCCAAGCAGCGAACACCGGGGAGCTGTTTTTT.

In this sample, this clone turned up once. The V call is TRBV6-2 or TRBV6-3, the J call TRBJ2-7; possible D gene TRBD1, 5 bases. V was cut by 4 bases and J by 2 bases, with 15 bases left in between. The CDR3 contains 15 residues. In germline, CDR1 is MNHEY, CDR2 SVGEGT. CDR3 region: CASSSRTPRTYEQYF. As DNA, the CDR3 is TGTGCCAGCAGTTCCAGGACACCCCGGACCTACGAGCAGTACTTC.

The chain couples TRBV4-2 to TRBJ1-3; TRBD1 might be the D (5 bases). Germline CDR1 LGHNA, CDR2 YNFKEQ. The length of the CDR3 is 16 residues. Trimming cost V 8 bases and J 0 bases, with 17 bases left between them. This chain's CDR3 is CASGESTADSGNTIYF. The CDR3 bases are TGTGCCAGCGGGGAATCGACAGCTGACTCTGGAAACACCATATATTTT.

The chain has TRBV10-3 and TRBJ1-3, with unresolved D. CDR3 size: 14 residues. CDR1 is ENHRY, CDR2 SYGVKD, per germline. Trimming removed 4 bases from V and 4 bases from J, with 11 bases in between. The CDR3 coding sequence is TGTGCCATCAGTGGAGGACTACGGGGAAACACCATATATTTT. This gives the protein CAISGGLRGNTIYF.

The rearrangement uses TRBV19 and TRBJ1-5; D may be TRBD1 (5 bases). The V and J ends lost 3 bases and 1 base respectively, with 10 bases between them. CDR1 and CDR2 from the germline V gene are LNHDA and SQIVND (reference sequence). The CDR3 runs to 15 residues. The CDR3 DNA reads TGTGCCAGTAGTATCCTGGGGGGAAGCAATCAGCCCCAGCATTTT. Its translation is CASSILGGSNQPQHF.